The present TCR beta chain was sequenced within a study of PD-L1 blockade in urothelial cancer. Study in general: Patients took up atezolizumab around 2014 at 1,200 mg intravenously every 3 weeks.

Germline CDR1 and CDR2: MDHEN and SYDVKM. The CDR3 covers 15 residues. The trim removed 5 bases at V and 5 bases at J, leaving 7 bases unmatched. Some clones are missing from TCRdb's copy, which holds only in-frame ones; the method was immunoSEQ multiplex PCR. The sample has roughly 41,000 clones, 70% to 85% seen once. The specimen was PBMCs, collected around atezolizumab (anti-PD-L1) treatment. This TCR derives from a man in his 60s with urothelial cancer. This chain joins TRBV28 and TRBJ2-1; 9 positions agree with TRBD2. In DNA, the CDR3 is TGTGCCAGCAGTGCAGCGGGGGGCCAGAACAATGAGCAGTTCTTC. It specifies CASSAAGGQNNEQFF.